Sequencing of this T cell receptor (beta chain) was carried out in a study of monozygotic twins with inflammatory bowel disease. cDNA was made in eight separate reactions per sample. No DNA is given; TCRdb re-called the 5' RACE reads and lists each CDR3 protein once. The sample table sets out just over 300,000 distinct CDR3 sequences. The CDR3 has 15 residues. Germline CDR1 and CDR2: LGHDT and YNNKEL (reference sequence). The specimen sequenced was blood. This chain links TRBV3-1 with TRBJ1-4; TCRdb's D call of TRBD1 is untestable without DNA. This sequence was found in a human donor with ulcerative colitis or Crohn's disease, or a healthy co-twin of an affected twin (not recorded which). CDR3 loop: CASSFRQGAGEKLFF.